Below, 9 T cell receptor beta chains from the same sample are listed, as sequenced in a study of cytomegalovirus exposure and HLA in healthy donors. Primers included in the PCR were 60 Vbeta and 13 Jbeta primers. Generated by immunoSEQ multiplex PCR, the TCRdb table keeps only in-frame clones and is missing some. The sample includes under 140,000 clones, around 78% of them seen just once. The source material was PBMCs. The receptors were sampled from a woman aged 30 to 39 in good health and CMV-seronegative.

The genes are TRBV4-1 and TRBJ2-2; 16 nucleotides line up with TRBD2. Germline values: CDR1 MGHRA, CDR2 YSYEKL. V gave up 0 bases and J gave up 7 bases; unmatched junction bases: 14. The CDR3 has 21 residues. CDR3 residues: CASSQDKGGLAGGLAIGELFF. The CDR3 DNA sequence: TGCGCCAGCAGCCAAGATAAAGGGGGACTAGCGGGGGGGCTGGCTATCGGGGAGCTGTTTTTT.

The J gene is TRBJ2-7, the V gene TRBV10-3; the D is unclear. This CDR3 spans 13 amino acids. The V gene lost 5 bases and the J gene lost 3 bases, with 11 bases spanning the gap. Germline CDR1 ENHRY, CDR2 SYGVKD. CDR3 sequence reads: CAISTNEDYEQYF. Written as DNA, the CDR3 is TGTGCCATCAGTACAAACGAAGACTACGAGCAGTACTTC.

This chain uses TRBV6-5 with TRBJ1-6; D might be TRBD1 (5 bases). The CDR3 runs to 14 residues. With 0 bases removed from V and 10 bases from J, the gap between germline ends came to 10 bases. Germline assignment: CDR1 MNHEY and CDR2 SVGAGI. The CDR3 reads CASSYSGGLSPLHF. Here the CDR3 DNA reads TGTGCCAGCAGTTACTCCGGGGGTCTCTCACCCCTCCACTTT.

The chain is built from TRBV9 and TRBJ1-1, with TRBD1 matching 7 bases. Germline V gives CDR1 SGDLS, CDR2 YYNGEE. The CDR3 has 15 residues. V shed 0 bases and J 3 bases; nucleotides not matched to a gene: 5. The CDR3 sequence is CASSVEGARDTEAFF. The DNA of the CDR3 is TGTGCCAGCAGCGTAGAGGGGGCCCGAGACACTGAAGCTTTCTTT.

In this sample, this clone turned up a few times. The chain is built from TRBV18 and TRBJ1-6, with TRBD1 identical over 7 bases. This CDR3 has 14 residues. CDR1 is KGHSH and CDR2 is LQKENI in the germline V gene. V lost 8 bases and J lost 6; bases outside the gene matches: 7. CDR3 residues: CASARDRLNSPLHF. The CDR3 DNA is TGTGCCAGCGCCCGGGACAGACTTAATTCACCCCTCCACTTT.

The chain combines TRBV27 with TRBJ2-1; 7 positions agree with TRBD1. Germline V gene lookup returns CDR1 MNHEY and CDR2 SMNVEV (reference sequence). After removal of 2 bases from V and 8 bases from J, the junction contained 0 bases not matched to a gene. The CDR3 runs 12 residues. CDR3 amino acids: CASSLQGDEQFF. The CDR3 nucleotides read TGTGCCAGCAGTTTACAGGGGGATGAGCAGTTCTTC.

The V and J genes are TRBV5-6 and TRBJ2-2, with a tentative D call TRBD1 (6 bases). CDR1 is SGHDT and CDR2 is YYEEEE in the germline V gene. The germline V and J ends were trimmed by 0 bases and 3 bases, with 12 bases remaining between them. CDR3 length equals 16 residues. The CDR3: CASSLVFRTDTGELFF. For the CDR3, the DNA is TGTGCCAGCAGCTTGGTTTTTAGGACAGACACCGGGGAGCTGTTTTTT.

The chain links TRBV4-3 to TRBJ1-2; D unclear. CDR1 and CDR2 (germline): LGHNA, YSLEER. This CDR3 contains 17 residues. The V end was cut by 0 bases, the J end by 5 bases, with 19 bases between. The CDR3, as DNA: TGCGCCAGCAGCCAAGATTTGAGGACGGGATCAATTTATGGCTACACCTTC. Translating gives CASSQDLRTGSIYGYTF.

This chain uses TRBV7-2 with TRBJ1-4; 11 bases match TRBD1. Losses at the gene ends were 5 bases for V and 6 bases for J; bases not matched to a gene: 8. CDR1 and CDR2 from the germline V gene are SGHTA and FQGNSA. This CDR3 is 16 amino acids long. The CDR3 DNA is TGTGCCAGCAGCCCCCACGTGGGACAGGGGGATGAAAAACTGTTTTTT. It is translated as CASSPHVGQGDEKLFF.